This TCR beta chain appears in the sequencing data of a study of blood T cell repertoires in COVID-19. On the study more broadly: COVID-19 samples, acute and convalescent, were from the United States, Italy and Spain. Sample material is recorded as cDNA or gDNA derived from T cells, B-cell-depleted T cells, or PBMCs.

Original methodology: Nucleated cell number was recorded as an estimate derived from reference gene primer amplification. Profiled with immunoSEQ multiplex PCR; TCRdb holds only in-frame clones, not every one. The V and J calls and clone size are taken from that table; D and trimming were inferred from the DNA. The sample consists of 75,000 to 90,000 clones, roughly 80% of them appearing once. The CDR3 has 14 amino acids. The V gene's germline CDR1 is SQVTM and CDR2 ANQGSEA. V lost 7 bases and J lost 0; bases outside the gene matches: 8. Seattle cases were enrolled at active infection and followed longitudinally.

Material for sequencing was peripheral blood. The V and J genes are TRBV29-1 and TRBJ2-7, with 8 bases identical to TRBD1. The sequence was collected from a man in his fifties or sixties with COVID-19, enrolled during active disease. The CDR3 loop reads CSAGRQGSSYEQYF. CDR3 nucleotide sequence: TGCAGCGCGGGGCGACAGGGGAGCTCCTACGAGCAGTACTTC.